This record concerns one T cell receptor beta chain sequence. The data were obtained in a study of blood T cell repertoires in COVID-19. Germline V CDR1 and CDR2: SNHLY, FYNNEI. The V end was cut by 4 bases, the J end by 3 bases, with 18 bases between. This CDR3 is built from 17 residues. Individuals aged roughly 18 to 95 years were recruited from about two dozen US areas. Cohorts were assigned according to the clinical history that participants reported. In the authors' workflow: Estimated nucleated cell counts came from reference gene primer amplification. Data came from immunoSEQ multiplex PCR; TCRdb stores just in-frame clones and leaves some out. The D gene and trimming were derived from the DNA, and the V and J assignments and clone size from that table. Of some 190,000 clones in the sample, 80% to 85% were seen once.

V gene TRBV2 combines with J gene TRBJ2-2, with D possibly matching TRBD1 (7 bases). The specimen sequenced was PBMCs or T cells enriched from blood (not recorded which). The TCR was taken from a woman under 40 who had been exposed to COVID-19. The CDR3 reads CASSGMGIRGDTGELFF. Written as DNA, the CDR3 is TGTGCCAGCAGTGGGATGGGGATCAGGGGGGACACCGGGGAGCTGTTTTTT.